The rows below give T cell receptor beta chains drawn from one sample of a study of human T cells and chemical hapten exposure. TCRdb itself ran the RACE reads through MiXCR, one entry per CDR3 protein. The table records around 69,000 distinct CDR3 sequences, about 9% of them present only once. Sample: whole blood, taken in connection with sensitization to the hapten diphenylcyclopropenone (DPC). These receptors were taken from a woman in her 50s with alopecia areata. Some clones in this sample may be carry-over from other donors' samples. The CDR3 runs from the conserved cysteine through the conserved F or W. A D gene is named only where the DNA matches it firmly. Size values are once, few and many counts, or a class for expanded clones, and some rows have none.

v_gene: TRBV10-3; abundance: -; d_gene: -; j_gene: TRBJ2-1; CDR3nt: TGTGCCATCAGTAGGAAACAGGTAAACGACAATGAGCAGTTCTTC; CDR3aa: CAISRKQVNDNEQFF
v_gene: TRBV6-6; abundance: few; d_gene: -; j_gene: TRBJ2-7; CDR3nt: TGTGCCAGCAGTTACCGAGACGAGCAGTACTTC; CDR3aa: CASSYRDEQYF
v_gene: TRBV12-3/TRBV12-4; abundance: many; d_gene: -; j_gene: TRBJ2-1; CDR3nt: TGTGCCAGCAGTTTCGGGACTGTCAATGAGCAGTTCTTC; CDR3aa: CASSFGTVNEQFF
v_gene: TRBV29-1; abundance: -; d_gene: TRBD1; j_gene: TRBJ1-2; CDR3nt: TGCAGCGTGGCCGGGACAGCTAATAACTATGGCTACACCTTC; CDR3aa: CSVAGTANNYGYTF
v_gene: TRBV9; abundance: many; d_gene: -; j_gene: TRBJ2-5; CDR3nt: TGTGCCAGCAGCGTAGGTCCTAGCGTAGGCCGTGGGGAGACCCAGTACTTC; CDR3aa: CASSVGPSVGRGETQYF
v_gene: TRBV29-1; abundance: many; d_gene: -; j_gene: TRBJ2-2; CDR3nt: TGCAGCGTTGAAGATATTGGCGGGGAGCTGTTTTTT; CDR3aa: CSVEDIGGELFF
v_gene: TRBV5-6; abundance: many; d_gene: -; j_gene: TRBJ1-5; CDR3nt: TGTGCCAGCAGCTTGTGGGGCCGGCATCCGAGCAATCAGCCCCAGCATTTT; CDR3aa: CASSLWGRHPSNQPQHF
v_gene: TRBV7-6; abundance: -; d_gene: -; j_gene: TRBJ2-2; CDR3nt: TGTGCCAGCAGCCCCCACTATACCGGGGAGCTGTTTTTT; CDR3aa: CASSPHYTGELFF
v_gene: TRBV12-3/TRBV12-4; abundance: -; d_gene: TRBD2; j_gene: TRBJ2-3; CDR3nt: TGTGCCAGCAGTAAGACTAGCGGGGGCCCCACATCTAGCACAGATACGCAGTATTTT; CDR3aa: CASSKTSGGPTSSTDTQYF
v_gene: TRBV6-1; abundance: many; d_gene: TRBD1; j_gene: TRBJ1-5; CDR3nt: TGTGCCAGCAGGACAGGGCCCAATCAGCCCCAGCATTTT; CDR3aa: CASRTGPNQPQHF
v_gene: TRBV30; abundance: -; d_gene: TRBD2; j_gene: TRBJ2-5; CDR3nt: TGTGCCTGGGAGCCGGGACTAGCGGGATTCGGAGAGACCCAGTACTTC; CDR3aa: CAWEPGLAGFGETQYF
v_gene: TRBV14; abundance: many; d_gene: -; j_gene: TRBJ1-2; CDR3nt: TGTGCCAGCAGCCCCAGGGGAATACTTAACTATGGCTACACCTTC; CDR3aa: CASSPRGILNYGYTF
v_gene: TRBV20-1; abundance: many; d_gene: TRBD1; j_gene: TRBJ1-6; CDR3nt: TGCAGTGCGGCAGGGGGGTCACCCCTCCACTTT; CDR3aa: CSAAGGSPLHF
v_gene: TRBV12-3/TRBV12-4; abundance: few; d_gene: -; j_gene: TRBJ1-1; CDR3nt: TGTGCCAGCAGTTCATTACAGGTAATGAACACTGAAGCTTTCTTT; CDR3aa: CASSSLQVMNTEAFF
v_gene: TRBV6-1; abundance: few; d_gene: -; j_gene: TRBJ2-4; CDR3nt: TGTGCCAGCTTACGGACACTTGGGGACATTCAGTACTTC; CDR3aa: CASLRTLGDIQYF
v_gene: TRBV2; abundance: few; d_gene: -; j_gene: TRBJ2-3; CDR3nt: TGTGCCAGCACCTCACTACTACCCACAGATACGCAGTATTTT; CDR3aa: CASTSLLPTDTQYF
v_gene: TRBV6-5; abundance: few; d_gene: -; j_gene: TRBJ2-3; CDR3nt: TGTGCCAGCAGTACCTCAGATACGCAGTATTTT; CDR3aa: CASSTSDTQYF
v_gene: TRBV20-1; abundance: few; d_gene: -; j_gene: TRBJ2-6; CDR3nt: TGCAGTGCTAGAGATATGGGGGGCTCTGGGGCCAACGTCCTGACTTTC; CDR3aa: CSARDMGGSGANVLTF
v_gene: TRBV7-8; abundance: few; d_gene: TRBD1; j_gene: TRBJ1-2; CDR3nt: TGTGCCAGCAGCTCCTACTTAGACCGGGACAGGGGGCCCTATGGCTACACCTTC; CDR3aa: CASSSYLDRDRGPYGYTF
v_gene: TRBV6-1; abundance: few; d_gene: TRBD1; j_gene: TRBJ2-6; CDR3nt: TGTGCCAGCAGTGATAGCGAGGGGGCGAGCCCCGCTGGTGGGGCCAACGTCCTGACTTTC; CDR3aa: CASSDSEGASPAGGANVLTF
v_gene: TRBV4-3; abundance: few; d_gene: TRBD1; j_gene: TRBJ2-6; CDR3nt: TGCGCCAGCAGCCAAGATGGGACAGGGGTTGGGGCCAACGTCCTGACTTTC; CDR3aa: CASSQDGTGVGANVLTF
v_gene: TRBV5-4; abundance: few; d_gene: -; j_gene: TRBJ2-7; CDR3nt: TGTGCCAGCAGCTTCGACCTAAGCGCCATAGCCTACGAGCAGTACTTC; CDR3aa: CASSFDLSAIAYEQYF
v_gene: TRBV4-1; abundance: few; d_gene: -; j_gene: TRBJ2-1; CDR3nt: TGCGCCAGCAGCCACCTTAACAATGAGCAGTTCTTC; CDR3aa: CASSHLNNEQFF
v_gene: TRBV6-2/TRBV6-3; abundance: -; d_gene: -; j_gene: TRBJ1-1; CDR3nt: TGTGCCAGCAGTTTAATGGGGCAGATGAACACTGAAGCTTTCTTT; CDR3aa: CASSLMGQMNTEAFF
v_gene: TRBV20-1; abundance: many; d_gene: TRBD1; j_gene: TRBJ1-2; CDR3nt: TGCAGTGCTCGTAGGTCTGGGACAGGGTTAGTTGGCTACACCTTC; CDR3aa: CSARRSGTGLVGYTF
v_gene: TRBV4-3; abundance: few; d_gene: -; j_gene: TRBJ2-7; CDR3nt: TGCGCCAGCAGCCAGGTCTTTGGATACTCCTACGAGCAGTACTTC; CDR3aa: CASSQVFGYSYEQYF
v_gene: TRBV5-1; abundance: many; d_gene: TRBD1; j_gene: TRBJ2-3; CDR3nt: TGCGCCAGCAGCTCGGGCCCGGCAGGGGGTATCAGCACAGATACGCAGTATTTT; CDR3aa: CASSSGPAGGISTDTQYF
v_gene: TRBV29-1; abundance: few; d_gene: -; j_gene: TRBJ2-3; CDR3nt: TGCAGCGCCGAAACTGGCACAGATACGCAGTATTTT; CDR3aa: CSAETGTDTQYF
v_gene: TRBV5-1; abundance: -; d_gene: -; j_gene: TRBJ2-7; CDR3nt: TGCGCCAGCAGCTTACTTACCGGGACGCCTGCTTCCGAGCAGTACTTC; CDR3aa: CASSLLTGTPASEQYF
v_gene: TRBV20-1; abundance: -; d_gene: TRBD2; j_gene: TRBJ2-7; CDR3nt: TGCAGTGTCCCCGGGACTAGCGGGATGCACTCCTACGAGCAGTACTTC; CDR3aa: CSVPGTSGMHSYEQYF
v_gene: TRBV10-3; abundance: -; d_gene: -; j_gene: TRBJ2-1; CDR3nt: TGTGCCATCAGTGAGTCCCCGGGAATTGACAATGAGCAGTTCTTC; CDR3aa: CAISESPGIDNEQFF
v_gene: TRBV3-1; abundance: -; d_gene: -; j_gene: TRBJ2-6; CDR3nt: TGTGCCAGCAGCCAAGATTGGGCCTCTGGGGCCAACGTCCTGACTTTC; CDR3aa: CASSQDWASGANVLTF
v_gene: TRBV6-2/TRBV6-3; abundance: many; d_gene: -; j_gene: TRBJ1-5; CDR3nt: TGTGCCAGCAGCCCATTTAGCAATCAGCCCCAGCATTTT; CDR3aa: CASSPFSNQPQHF
v_gene: TRBV28; abundance: few; d_gene: -; j_gene: TRBJ1-5; CDR3nt: TGTGCCAGCAGCCATGCAGGGACTCCGACTAGCAATCAGCCCCAGCATTTT; CDR3aa: CASSHAGTPTSNQPQHF
v_gene: TRBV5-1; abundance: few; d_gene: -; j_gene: TRBJ2-3; CDR3nt: TGCGCCAGCAGCGGGGGGGCCGGCACAGATACGCAGTATTTT; CDR3aa: CASSGGAGTDTQYF
v_gene: TRBV10-3; abundance: -; d_gene: TRBD2; j_gene: TRBJ2-3; CDR3nt: TGTGCCATCAGTGAGAAAATGGGACTAGCGGGAGCGTCAGCTAGCACAGATACGCAGTATTTT; CDR3aa: CAISEKMGLAGASASTDTQYF
v_gene: TRBV6-5; abundance: -; d_gene: TRBD2; j_gene: TRBJ2-1; CDR3nt: TGTGCCAGCAGTTACCCGGGACTAGCGGGGGATAGCTCCTACAATGAGCAGTTCTTC; CDR3aa: CASSYPGLAGDSSYNEQFF
v_gene: TRBV18; abundance: -; d_gene: TRBD2; j_gene: TRBJ2-3; CDR3nt: TGTGCCAGCTCTCGAGGACTAGCGGGGAGCACAGATACGCAGTATTTT; CDR3aa: CASSRGLAGSTDTQYF
v_gene: TRBV12-3/TRBV12-4; abundance: -; d_gene: TRBD1; j_gene: TRBJ2-7; CDR3nt: TGTGCCAGCAGTCCCGGGACAGGGCCCGAGCAGTACTTC; CDR3aa: CASSPGTGPEQYF
v_gene: TRBV6-6; abundance: -; d_gene: -; j_gene: TRBJ2-3; CDR3nt: TGTGCCAGCAGTACCCCCGGGGCAGCCTCAGATACGCAGTATTTT; CDR3aa: CASSTPGAASDTQYF
v_gene: TRBV6-5; abundance: -; d_gene: -; j_gene: TRBJ2-3; CDR3nt: TGTGCCAGCAGTTTAGAGGGGGGCACAGATACGCAGTATTTT; CDR3aa: CASSLEGGTDTQYF
v_gene: TRBV6-2/TRBV6-3; abundance: few; d_gene: -; j_gene: TRBJ1-5; CDR3nt: TGTGCCAGCAGTTACGGGCAGGTAGGCCAGCCCCAGCATTTT; CDR3aa: CASSYGQVGQPQHF
v_gene: TRBV6-2/TRBV6-3; abundance: -; d_gene: TRBD2; j_gene: TRBJ2-2; CDR3nt: TGTGCCAGCAGTGCCACCCGGACTAGCGGTTTTAACACCGGGGAGCTGTTTTTT; CDR3aa: CASSATRTSGFNTGELFF
v_gene: TRBV1; abundance: -; d_gene: -; j_gene: TRBJ1-1; CDR3nt: TGCACCAGCAAAGGGGGACGGGAAGCTTTCTTT; CDR3aa: CTSKGGREAFF
v_gene: TRBV5-4; abundance: few; d_gene: TRBD2; j_gene: TRBJ2-7; CDR3nt: TGTGCCAGCAGCCGGGGGGACGAGCAGTACTTC; CDR3aa: CASSRGDEQYF
v_gene: TRBV6-4; abundance: -; d_gene: -; j_gene: TRBJ1-1; CDR3nt: TGTGCCAGCAGTGACGGTTACACTGAAGCTTTCTTT; CDR3aa: CASSDGYTEAFF
v_gene: TRBV12-3/TRBV12-4; abundance: -; d_gene: -; j_gene: TRBJ2-2; CDR3nt: TGTGCCAGCAGTACTCCGGGCGCGAACACCGGGGAGCTGTTTTTT; CDR3aa: CASSTPGANTGELFF